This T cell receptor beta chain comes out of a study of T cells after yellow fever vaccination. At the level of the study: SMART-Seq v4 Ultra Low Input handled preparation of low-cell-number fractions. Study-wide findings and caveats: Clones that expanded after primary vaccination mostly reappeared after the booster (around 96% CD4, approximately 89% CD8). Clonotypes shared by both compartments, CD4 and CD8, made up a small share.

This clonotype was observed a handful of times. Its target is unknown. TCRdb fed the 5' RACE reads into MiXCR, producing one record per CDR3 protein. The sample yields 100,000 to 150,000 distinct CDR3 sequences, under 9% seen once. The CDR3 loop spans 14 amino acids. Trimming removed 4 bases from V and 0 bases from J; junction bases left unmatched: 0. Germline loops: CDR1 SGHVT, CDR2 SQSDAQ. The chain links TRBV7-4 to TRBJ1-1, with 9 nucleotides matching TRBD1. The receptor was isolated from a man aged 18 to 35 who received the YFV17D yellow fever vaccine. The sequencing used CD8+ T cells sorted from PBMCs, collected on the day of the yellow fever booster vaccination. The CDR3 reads CASSWDRVNTEAFF. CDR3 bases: TGTGCCAGCAGCTGGGACAGGGTGAACACTGAAGCTTTCTTT.